This T cell receptor (beta chain) was captured by sequencing in a study of blood T cell repertoires in COVID-19. Across the study: Samples came from the United States, Italy and Spain, spanning acute and convalescent COVID-19. Sample material is recorded as cDNA or gDNA derived from T cells, B-cell-depleted T cells, or PBMCs.

CDR3 size: 13 residues. The V end lost 7 bases, the J end lost 3 bases, and 12 bases lay between the germline ends. Authors' methods: Cell counts per sample came from amplifying reference gene primers. The repertoire was sequenced with immunoSEQ multiplex PCR; TCRdb's copy has only in-frame clones and lacks some. D and trimming come from the DNA, and the V and J calls and clone size come from that table. The sample has 70,000 or so clones; roughly 84% are singletons. The TCR originated in a man aged 50-59 years with acute or convalescent COVID-19. What was sequenced was peripheral blood. This rearrangement joins TRBV12-3 or TRBV12-4 to TRBJ1-1; weak D call: TRBD1 (6 bases). The CDR3 coding sequence is TGTGCCAGCACCGCGGACAGTCACACTGAAGCTTTCTTT. Protein sequence: CASTADSHTEAFF.